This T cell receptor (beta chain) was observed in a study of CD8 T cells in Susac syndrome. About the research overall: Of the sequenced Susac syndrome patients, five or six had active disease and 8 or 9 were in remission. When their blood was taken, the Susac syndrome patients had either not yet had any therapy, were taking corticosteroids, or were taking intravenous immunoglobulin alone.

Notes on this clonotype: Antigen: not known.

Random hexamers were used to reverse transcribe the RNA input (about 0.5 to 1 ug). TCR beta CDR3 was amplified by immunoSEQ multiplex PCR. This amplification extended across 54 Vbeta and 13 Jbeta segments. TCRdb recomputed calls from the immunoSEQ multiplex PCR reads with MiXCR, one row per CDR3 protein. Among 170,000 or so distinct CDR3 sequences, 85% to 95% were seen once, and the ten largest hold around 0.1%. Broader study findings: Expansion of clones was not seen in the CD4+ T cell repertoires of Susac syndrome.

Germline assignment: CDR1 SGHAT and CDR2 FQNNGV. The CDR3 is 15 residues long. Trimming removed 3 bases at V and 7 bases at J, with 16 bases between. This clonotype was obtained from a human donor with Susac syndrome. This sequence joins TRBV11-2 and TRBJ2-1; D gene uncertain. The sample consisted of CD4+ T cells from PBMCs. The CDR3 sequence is CASSFRSFGTNEQFF. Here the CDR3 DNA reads TGTGCCAGCAGCTTTCGATCGTTCGGTACAAATGAGCAGTTCTTC.